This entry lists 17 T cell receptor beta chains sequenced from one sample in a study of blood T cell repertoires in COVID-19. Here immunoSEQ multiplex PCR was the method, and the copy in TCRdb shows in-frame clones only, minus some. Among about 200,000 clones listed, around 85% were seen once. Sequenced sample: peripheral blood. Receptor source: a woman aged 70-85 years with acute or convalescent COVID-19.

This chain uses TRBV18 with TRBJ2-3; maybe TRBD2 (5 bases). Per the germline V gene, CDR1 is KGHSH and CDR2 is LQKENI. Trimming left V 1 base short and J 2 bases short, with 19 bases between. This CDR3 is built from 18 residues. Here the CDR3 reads CASSPLNLGGSLTDTQYF. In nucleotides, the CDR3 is TGTGCCAGCTCACCACTCAATCTAGGAGGATCCCTCACAGATACGCAGTATTTT.

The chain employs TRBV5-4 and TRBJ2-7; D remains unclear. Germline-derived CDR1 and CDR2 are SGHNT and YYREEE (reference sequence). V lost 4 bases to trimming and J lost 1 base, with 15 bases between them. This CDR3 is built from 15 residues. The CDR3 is CASSPPTALSYEQYF. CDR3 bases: TGTGCCAGCAGCCCCCCCACAGCCCTATCCTACGAGCAGTACTTC.

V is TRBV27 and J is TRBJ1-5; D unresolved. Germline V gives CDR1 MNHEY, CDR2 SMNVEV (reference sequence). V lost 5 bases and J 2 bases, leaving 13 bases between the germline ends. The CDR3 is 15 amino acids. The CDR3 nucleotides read TGTGCCAGCAGTCTCCCCCTCCGAGGCAATCAGCCCCAGCATTTT. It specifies CASSLPLRGNQPQHF.

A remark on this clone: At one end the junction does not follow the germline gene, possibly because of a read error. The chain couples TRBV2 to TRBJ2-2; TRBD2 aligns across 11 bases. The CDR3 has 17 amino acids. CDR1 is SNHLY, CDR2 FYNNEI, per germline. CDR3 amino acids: CASSVISGGAGTGEPFF. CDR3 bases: TGTGCCAGCAGTGTTATTAGCGGGGGGGCCGGCACCGGGGAGCCGTTTTTT.

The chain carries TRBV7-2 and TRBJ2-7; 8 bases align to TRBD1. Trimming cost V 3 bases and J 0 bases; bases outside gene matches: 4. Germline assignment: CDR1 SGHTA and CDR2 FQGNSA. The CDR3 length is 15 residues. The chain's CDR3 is CASSLARGLSYEQYF. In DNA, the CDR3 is TGTGCCAGCAGCTTGGCCAGGGGGCTCTCCTACGAGCAGTACTTC.

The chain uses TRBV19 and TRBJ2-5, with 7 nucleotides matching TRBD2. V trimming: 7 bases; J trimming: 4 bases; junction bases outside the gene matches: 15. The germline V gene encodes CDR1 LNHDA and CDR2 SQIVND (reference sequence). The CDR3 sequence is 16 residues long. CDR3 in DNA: TGTGCCAGTAATCTGGGGGAGGGAGGAGGTCGAGAGACCCAGTACTTC. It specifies CASNLGEGGGRETQYF.

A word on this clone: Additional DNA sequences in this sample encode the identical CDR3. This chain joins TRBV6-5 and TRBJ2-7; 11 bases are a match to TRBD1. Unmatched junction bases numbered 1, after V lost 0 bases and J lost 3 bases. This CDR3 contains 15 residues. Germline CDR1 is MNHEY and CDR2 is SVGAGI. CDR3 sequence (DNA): TGTGCCAGCAGTTACTCCGGGACAGGGGGCTACGAGCAGTACTTC. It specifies CASSYSGTGGYEQYF.

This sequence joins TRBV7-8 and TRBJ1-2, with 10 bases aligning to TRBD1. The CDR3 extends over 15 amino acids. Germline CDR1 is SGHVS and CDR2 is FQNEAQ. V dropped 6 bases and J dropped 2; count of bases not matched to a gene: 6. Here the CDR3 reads CASRAGTGVNYGYTF. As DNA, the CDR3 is TGTGCCAGCAGGGCCGGGACAGGGGTCAACTATGGCTACACCTTC.

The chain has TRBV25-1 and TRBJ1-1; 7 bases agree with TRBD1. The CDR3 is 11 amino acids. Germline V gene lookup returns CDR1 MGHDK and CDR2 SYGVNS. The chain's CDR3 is CGTGTLGRAFF. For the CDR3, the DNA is TGTGGGACAGGAACCCTTGGGCGAGCTTTCTTT.

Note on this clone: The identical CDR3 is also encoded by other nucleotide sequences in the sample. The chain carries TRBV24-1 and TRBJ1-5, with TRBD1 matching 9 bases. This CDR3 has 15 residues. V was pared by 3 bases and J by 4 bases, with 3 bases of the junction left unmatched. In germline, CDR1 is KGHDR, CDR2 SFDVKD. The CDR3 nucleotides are TGTGCCACCAGTGATCCGACAGGGGGGAATCAGCCCCAGCATTTT. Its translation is CATSDPTGGNQPQHF.

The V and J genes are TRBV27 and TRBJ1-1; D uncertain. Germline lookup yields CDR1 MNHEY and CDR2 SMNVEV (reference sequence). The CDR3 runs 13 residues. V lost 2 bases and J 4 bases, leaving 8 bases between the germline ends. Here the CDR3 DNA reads TGTGCCAGCAGTTTAAGGGAGGGCACTGAAGCTTTCTTT. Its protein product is CASSLREGTEAFF.

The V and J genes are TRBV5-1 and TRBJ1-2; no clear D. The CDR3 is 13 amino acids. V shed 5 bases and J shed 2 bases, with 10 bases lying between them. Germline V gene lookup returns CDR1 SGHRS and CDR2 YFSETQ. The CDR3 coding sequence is TGCGCCAGCAGTGGAGGGTTGAACTATGGCTACACCTTC. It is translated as CASSGGLNYGYTF. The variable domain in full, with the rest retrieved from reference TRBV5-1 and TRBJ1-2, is KAGVTQTPRYLIKTRGQQVTLSCSPISGHRSVSWYQQTPGQGLQFLFEYFSETQRNKGNFPGRFSGRQFSNSRSEMNVSTLELGDSALYLCASSGGLNYGYTFGSGTRLTVV.

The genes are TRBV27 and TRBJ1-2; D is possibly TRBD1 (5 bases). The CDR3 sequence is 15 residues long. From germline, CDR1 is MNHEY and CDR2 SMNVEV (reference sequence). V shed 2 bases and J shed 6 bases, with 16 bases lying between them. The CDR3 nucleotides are TGTGCCAGCAGTTTAAGTGGGCGGGGGACGGATGGCTACACCTTC. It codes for CASSLSGRGTDGYTF.

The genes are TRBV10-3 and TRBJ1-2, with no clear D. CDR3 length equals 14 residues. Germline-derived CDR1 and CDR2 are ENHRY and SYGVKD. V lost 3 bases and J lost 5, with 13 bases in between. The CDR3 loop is CAISDTVRSYGYTF. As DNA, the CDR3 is TGTGCCATCAGTGATACAGTACGGTCATATGGCTACACCTTC.

This CDR3 is CASSLDSGNYNEQFF. CDR3 nucleotide sequence: TGTGCCAGCAGCTTGGATAGCGGGAACTACAATGAGCAGTTCTTC. This chain links TRBV5-4 with TRBJ2-1; TRBD2 matches 8 bases. Germline V gene lookup returns CDR1 SGHNT and CDR2 YYREEE (reference sequence). V shed 0 bases, J shed 3 bases, and the junction held 2 bases outside the gene matches. This CDR3 region has 15 residues.

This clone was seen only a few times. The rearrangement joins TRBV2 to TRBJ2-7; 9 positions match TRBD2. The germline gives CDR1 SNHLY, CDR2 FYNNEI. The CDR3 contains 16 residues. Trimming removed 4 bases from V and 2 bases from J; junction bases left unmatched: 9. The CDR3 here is CASSVSSGGLPYEQYF. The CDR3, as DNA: TGTGCCAGCAGTGTGAGTAGCGGGGGCCTTCCCTACGAGCAGTACTTC.

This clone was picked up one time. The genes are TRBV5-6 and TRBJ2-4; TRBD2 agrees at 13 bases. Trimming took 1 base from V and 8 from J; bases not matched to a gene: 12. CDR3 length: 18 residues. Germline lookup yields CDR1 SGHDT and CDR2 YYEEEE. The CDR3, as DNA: TGTGCCAGCAGCTTGAGCGGTCTAGGACTAGCGGGGGAGGACATTCAGTACTTC. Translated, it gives CASSLSGLGLAGEDIQYF.